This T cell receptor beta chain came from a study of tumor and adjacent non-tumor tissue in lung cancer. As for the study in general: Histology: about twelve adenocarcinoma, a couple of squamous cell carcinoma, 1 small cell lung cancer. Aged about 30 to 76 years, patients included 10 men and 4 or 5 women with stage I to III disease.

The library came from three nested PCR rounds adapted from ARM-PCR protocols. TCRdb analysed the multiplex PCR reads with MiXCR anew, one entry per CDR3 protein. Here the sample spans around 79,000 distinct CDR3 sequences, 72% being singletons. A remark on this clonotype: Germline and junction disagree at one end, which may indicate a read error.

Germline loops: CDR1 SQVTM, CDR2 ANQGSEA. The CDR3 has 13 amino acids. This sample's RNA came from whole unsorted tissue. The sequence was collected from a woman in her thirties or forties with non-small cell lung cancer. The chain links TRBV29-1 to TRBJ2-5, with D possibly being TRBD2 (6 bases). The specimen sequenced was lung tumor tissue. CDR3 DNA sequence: TGCAACGCGGAGGGGAAAAACCAAGATACCCAGTACTTC. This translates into CNAEGKNQDTQYF.